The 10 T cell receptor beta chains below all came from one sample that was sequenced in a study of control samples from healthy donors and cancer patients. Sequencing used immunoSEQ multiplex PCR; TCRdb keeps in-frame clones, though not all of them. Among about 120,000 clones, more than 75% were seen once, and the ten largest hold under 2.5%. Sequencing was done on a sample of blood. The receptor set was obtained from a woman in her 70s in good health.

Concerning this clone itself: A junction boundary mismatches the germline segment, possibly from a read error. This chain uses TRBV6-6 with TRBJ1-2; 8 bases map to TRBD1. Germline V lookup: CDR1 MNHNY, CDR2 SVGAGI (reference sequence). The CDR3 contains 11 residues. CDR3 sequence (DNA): TGTGCCAGCAGTCCGACGACAGGGGTCGAATTC. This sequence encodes CASSPTTGVEF.

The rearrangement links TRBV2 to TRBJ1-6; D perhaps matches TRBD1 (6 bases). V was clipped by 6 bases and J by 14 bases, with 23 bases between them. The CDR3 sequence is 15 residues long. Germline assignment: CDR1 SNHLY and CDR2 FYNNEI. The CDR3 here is CASSELQGSVQALHF. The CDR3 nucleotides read TGTGCCAGCAGCGAATTGCAGGGGAGCGTTCAGGCCCTCCACTTT.

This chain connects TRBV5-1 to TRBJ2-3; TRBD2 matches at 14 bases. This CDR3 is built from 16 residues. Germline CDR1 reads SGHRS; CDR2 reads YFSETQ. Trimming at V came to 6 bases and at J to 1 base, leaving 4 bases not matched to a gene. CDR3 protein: CASKTSGGARTDTQYF. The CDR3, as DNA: TGCGCCAGCAAGACTAGCGGGGGGGCCCGCACAGATACGCAGTATTTT.

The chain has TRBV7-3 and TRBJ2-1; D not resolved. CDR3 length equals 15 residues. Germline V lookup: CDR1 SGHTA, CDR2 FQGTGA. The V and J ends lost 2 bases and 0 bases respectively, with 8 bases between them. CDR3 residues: CASSLLGSSYNEQFF. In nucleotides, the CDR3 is TGTGCCAGCAGCTTACTCGGCAGCTCCTACAATGAGCAGTTCTTC.

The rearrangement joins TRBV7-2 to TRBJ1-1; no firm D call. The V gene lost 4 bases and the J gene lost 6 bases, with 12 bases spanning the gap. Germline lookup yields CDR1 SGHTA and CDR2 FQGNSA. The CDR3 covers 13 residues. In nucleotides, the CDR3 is TGTGCCAGCAGCTCTACCTACACTCCTGAAGCTTTCTTT. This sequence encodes CASSSTYTPEAFF.

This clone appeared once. Here the CDR3 reads CASSLEGGRMNTEAFF. DNA for the CDR3: TGTGCCAGCAGCTTAGAAGGGGGCAGGATGAACACTGAAGCTTTCTTT. V usage is TRBV7-8 and J usage is TRBJ1-1; TRBD1 aligns across 7 bases. CDR3 size: 16 residues. The ends lost 1 base at V and 0 bases at J; junction bases unmatched: 5. The germline gives CDR1 SGHVS, CDR2 FQNEAQ. The whole variable domain, remainder taken from reference TRBV7-8 and TRBJ1-1, is GAGVSQSPRYKVAKRGQDVALRCDPISGHVSLFWYQQALGQGPEFLTYFQNEAQLDKSGLPSDRFFAERPEGSVSTLKIQRTQQEDSAVYLCASSLEGGRMNTEAFFGQGTRLTVV.

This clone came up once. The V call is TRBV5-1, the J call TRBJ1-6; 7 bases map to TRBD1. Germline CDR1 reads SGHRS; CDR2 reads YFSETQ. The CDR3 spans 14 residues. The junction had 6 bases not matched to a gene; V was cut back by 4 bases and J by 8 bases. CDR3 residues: CASSGDSYDSPLHF. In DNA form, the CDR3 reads TGCGCCAGCAGCGGGGACAGTTATGATTCACCCCTCCACTTT.

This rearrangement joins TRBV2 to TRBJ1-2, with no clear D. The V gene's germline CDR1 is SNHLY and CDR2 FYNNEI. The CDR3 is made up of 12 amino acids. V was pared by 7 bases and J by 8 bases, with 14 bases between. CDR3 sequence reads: CASTDPLRGYTF. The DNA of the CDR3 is TGTGCCAGCACAGATCCCCTCCGGGGCTACACCTTC.

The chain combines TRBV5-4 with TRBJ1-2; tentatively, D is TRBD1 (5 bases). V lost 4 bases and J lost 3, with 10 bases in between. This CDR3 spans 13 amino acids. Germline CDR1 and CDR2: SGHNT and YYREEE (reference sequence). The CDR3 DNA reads TGTGCCAGCAGCAGAGGGGTCGACTATGGCTACACCTTC. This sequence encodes CASSRGVDYGYTF.

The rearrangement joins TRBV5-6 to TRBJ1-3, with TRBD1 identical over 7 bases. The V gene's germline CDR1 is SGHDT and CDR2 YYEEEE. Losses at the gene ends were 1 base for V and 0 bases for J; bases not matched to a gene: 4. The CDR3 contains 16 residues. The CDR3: CASSLTGVSSGNTIYF. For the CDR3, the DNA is TGTGCCAGCAGCTTGACAGGGGTTAGCTCTGGAAACACCATATATTTT.